The 21 T cell receptor beta chains below all came from one sample that was sequenced in a study of early T cells in non-severe SARS-CoV-2 infection. Via MiXCR, TCRdb re-called the 5' RACE reads, giving one row per CDR3 protein. This sample has fewer than 55,000 distinct CDR3 sequences, with roughly 7% found just once. The source material was whole blood. All receptors come from an adult who was a healthcare worker with PCR-confirmed SARS-CoV-2 infection or an uninfected control (not recorded which).

A remark on this clonotype: Possible read error: a much larger clone is one base away. This chain uses TRBV11-2 with TRBJ2-3, with TRBD1 as a possible D gene (6 bases). This CDR3 is built from 16 residues. CDR1 and CDR2 (germline): SGHAT, FQNNGV. Trimming removed 4 bases from V and 2 bases from J, with 16 bases in between. CDR3 sequence: CASSWGPGATTDTQYF. Here the CDR3 DNA reads TGTGCCAGCAGCTGGGGGCCAGGGGCCACCACAGATACGCAGTATTTT. The full variable domain, with the rest looked up from reference TRBV11-2 and TRBJ2-3, is EAGVAQSPRYKIIEKRQSVAFWCNPISGHATLYWYQQILGQGPKLLIQFQNNGVVDDSQLPKDRFSAERLKGVDSTLKIQPAKLEDSAVYLCASSWGPGATTDTQYFGPGTRLTVL.

This clonotype has a count of ten or more. The chain employs TRBV6-6 and TRBJ2-3; possible D gene TRBD2, 5 bases. V was trimmed by 6 bases and J by 3 bases, leaving 7 bases between them. The CDR3 consists of 12 residues. CDR1 is MNHNY and CDR2 is SVGAGI in the germline V gene (reference sequence). The CDR3 DNA is TGTGCCAGCAGGTCGGGGACAGATACGCAGTATTTT. As protein: CASRSGTDTQYF.

This clonotype was detected a few times. This chain joins TRBV4-3 and TRBJ1-1; D gene unclear. Between the trimmed V and J ends, which lost 2 bases and 1 base, there was a span of 11 bases. Per germline, CDR1 LGHNA and CDR2 YSLEER. The CDR3 is 15 amino acids. The CDR3 protein is CASSQKGARNTEAFF. The DNA for the CDR3 is TGCGCCAGCAGCCAAAAAGGTGCCAGGAACACTGAAGCTTTCTTT.

This clonotype was recorded a few times. The CDR3 reads CASSYGRISGANVLTF. CDR3 DNA: TGTGCCAGCAGTTACGGCCGGATCTCTGGGGCCAACGTCCTGACTTTC. This chain uses TRBV6-5 with TRBJ2-6; D remains ambiguous. This CDR3 comprises 16 residues. CDR1 and CDR2 (germline): MNHEY, SVGAGI. V was clipped by 2 bases and J by 0 bases, with 8 bases between them.

The table lists this clonotype with a few counts. Mismatch with germline at one junction end may stem from a read error. J is TRBJ1-3 and V is TRBV7-9; D is unresolved. This CDR3 region has 10 residues. The germline V gene has CDR1 SEHNR and CDR2 FQNEAQ (reference sequence). In nucleotides, the CDR3 is TGTGCCAGCAACTACTTAACAACCGCATTT. Protein sequence: CASNYLTTAF.

This clonotype was detected a few times. The junction shows a germline mismatch at one end, possibly a read error. The chain has TRBV7-2 and TRBJ1-2; D is unclear. There are 10 residues in the CDR3. Germline loops: CDR1 SGHTA, CDR2 FQGNSA. The CDR3 DNA follows: TGTGCCAGCAGCTTAGGGGATCGCTTTTTC. This encodes CASSLGDRFF.

This clonotype was recorded at least ten times. The chain carries TRBV6-2 or TRBV6-3 and TRBJ2-2; TRBD1 or TRBD2 may be the D gene (5 bases each). The germline V gene encodes CDR1 MNHEY and CDR2 SVGEGT. Trimming cost V 6 bases and J 1 base, with 12 bases left between them. The CDR3 consists of 15 residues. The CDR3 spells CASRPPGRNTGELFF. CDR3 coding DNA: TGTGCCAGCAGGCCACCGGGACGGAACACCGGGGAGCTGTTTTTT.

The V gene is TRBV7-2, the J gene TRBJ1-5, with D maybe TRBD1 (5 bases). Germline assignment: CDR1 SGHTA and CDR2 FQGNSA. V was pared by 0 bases and J by 7 bases, with 7 bases between. This CDR3 has 13 amino acids. In DNA, the CDR3 is TGTGCCAGCAGCTTAGCGGGGGGGCAGCCCCAGCATTTT. Translating gives CASSLAGGQPQHF. Full variable domain (missing parts from reference TRBV7-2 and TRBJ1-5): GAGVSQSPSNKVTEKGKDVELRCDPISGHTALYWYRQSLGQGLEFLIYFQGNSAPDKSGLPSDRFSAERTGGSVSTLTIQRTQQEDSAVYLCASSLAGGQPQHFGDGTRLSIL.

V usage is TRBV29-1 and J usage is TRBJ2-3; D uncertain. This CDR3 is 13 amino acids long. Trimming cost V 0 bases and J 0 bases, with 4 bases left between them. CDR1 SQVTM and CDR2 ANQGSEA come from the germline V gene. The CDR3: CSVEEGSTDTQYF. The CDR3 bases are TGCAGCGTTGAAGAAGGTAGCACAGATACGCAGTATTTT.

The chain links TRBV12-3 or TRBV12-4 to TRBJ1-1; D ambiguous. The germline V and J ends were trimmed by 10 bases and 1 base, with 10 bases remaining between them. This CDR3 has 12 residues. CDR3 sequence: CATVLTNTEAFF. The CDR3, as DNA: TGTGCCACCGTTCTTACGAACACTGAAGCTTTCTTT.

This clonotype was observed a handful of times. The chain recombines TRBV27 with TRBJ2-2; TRBD1 matches at 8 bases. Looked up from germline, CDR1 is MNHEY and CDR2 is SMNVEV (reference sequence). The junction had 10 bases not matched to a gene; V was cut back by 5 bases and J by 2 bases. CDR3 size: 17 residues. DNA for the CDR3: TGTGCCAGCAGTCCATCACAGGGGGACCGTAACACCGGGGAGCTGTTTTTT. This translates into CASSPSQGDRNTGELFF.

Many counts were recorded for this clonotype. CDR3 nucleotides: TGTGCCAGCACAACTATTGTGGGGGCTGAAGCTTTCTTT. It yields the protein CASTTIVGAEAFF. The chain recombines TRBV7-2 with TRBJ1-1; possibly TRBD1 for D (5 bases). There are 13 residues in the CDR3. V was clipped by 7 bases and J by 6 bases, with 15 bases between them. Germline CDR1 is SGHTA and CDR2 is FQGNSA. The variable domain in full, completed from reference TRBV7-2 and TRBJ1-1, reads GAGVSQSPSNKVTEKGKDVELRCDPISGHTALYWYRQSLGQGLEFLIYFQGNSAPDKSGLPSDRFSAERTGGSVSTLTIQRTQQEDSAVYLCASTTIVGAEAFFGQGTRLTVV.

There are many counts of this clonotype. V usage is TRBV29-1 and J usage is TRBJ1-1; 12 bases are a match to TRBD1. The ends lost 6 bases at V and 4 bases at J; junction bases unmatched: 6. In germline, CDR1 is SQVTM, CDR2 ANQGSEA. This CDR3 region has 14 residues. CDR3 coding DNA: TGCAGCGTAATAGGGACAGGGGGCATCACTGAAGCTTTCTTT. It translates to CSVIGTGGITEAFF.

This clonotype was recorded many times. The rearrangement links TRBV5-4 to TRBJ1-2; maybe TRBD1 (5 bases). CDR1 and CDR2 from the germline V gene are SGHNT and YYREEE (reference sequence). V lost 0 bases, J lost 2 bases, and 8 bases lay in between. The CDR3 is 14 amino acids. CDR3 coding DNA: TGTGCCAGCAGCTTGGAGACAGTCAACTATGGCTACACCTTC. Translating it yields CASSLETVNYGYTF.

This clonotype was counted ten times or more. V gene TRBV28 combines with J gene TRBJ1-1, with TRBD1 matching 10 bases. Germline V gives CDR1 MDHEN, CDR2 SYDVKM. The CDR3 consists of 14 residues. With 5 bases clipped from V and 5 bases from J, the junction kept 5 bases outside the gene matches. The CDR3 DNA follows: TGTGCCAGCAGTCCCGCGGACAGGGGGACTGAAGCTTTCTTT. It specifies CASSPADRGTEAFF.

The chain carries TRBV9 and TRBJ1-2; 8 nucleotides align to TRBD1. CDR3 size: 17 residues. CDR1 and CDR2 from the germline V gene are SGDLS and YYNGEE. V gave up 0 bases and J gave up 3 bases; unmatched junction bases: 10. The CDR3 DNA sequence: TGTGCCAGCAGCGTAGCCCCCGTGACAGGGGATGACTATGGCTACACCTTC. It codes for CASSVAPVTGDDYGYTF.

This clonotype was counted only a few times. The chain has TRBV4-3 and TRBJ2-7; D gene uncertain. Germline assignment: CDR1 LGHNA and CDR2 YSLEER. CDR3 length: 12 residues. V lost 2 bases to trimming and J lost 4 bases, with 6 bases between them. The CDR3 DNA follows: TGCGCCAGCAGCCAAACGGAATACGAGCAGTACTTC. Amino acid sequence: CASSQTEYEQYF.

This clonotype was found a few times. CDR3 coding DNA: TGTGCCAGCAGTCCGCGCACAAATACAGGGCGCCTCGAGCAGTACTTC. Residues: CASSPRTNTGRLEQYF. This sequence joins TRBV25-1 and TRBJ2-7, with D possibly matching TRBD1 (6 bases). Germline loops: CDR1 MGHDK, CDR2 SYGVNS. V was shortened by 5 bases and J by 6 bases, with 23 bases between the two germline ends. CDR3 length equals 16 residues.

This chain uses TRBV6-5 with TRBJ1-2, with D unclear. Germline CDR1 MNHEY, CDR2 SVGAGI. This CDR3 is built from 13 residues. Deletions cut 1 base from V and 8 bases from J, with 11 bases between. For the CDR3, the DNA is TGTGCCAGCAGTTACTTGGGGAGTCGAGGCTACACCTTC. Amino acids: CASSYLGSRGYTF.

The chain couples TRBV6-5 to TRBJ2-1; 7 positions agree with TRBD2. CDR3 length equals 13 residues. The germline CDR1 and CDR2 sequences are MNHEY and SVGAGI. V dropped 6 bases and J dropped 5; count of bases not matched to a gene: 4. CDR3 residues: CASRGGGDNEQFF. DNA of the CDR3: TGTGCCAGCAGGGGCGGGGGTGACAATGAGCAGTTCTTC.

The table lists this clonotype with many counts. The chain recombines TRBV27 with TRBJ2-2; D unresolved. CDR3 length equals 12 residues. V gave up 1 base and J gave up 5 bases, with 2 bases separating them. CDR1 is MNHEY, CDR2 SMNVEV, per germline (reference sequence). CDR3 coding DNA: TGTGCCAGCAGTTTATTAACCGGGGAGCTGTTTTTT. This sequence encodes CASSLLTGELFF.